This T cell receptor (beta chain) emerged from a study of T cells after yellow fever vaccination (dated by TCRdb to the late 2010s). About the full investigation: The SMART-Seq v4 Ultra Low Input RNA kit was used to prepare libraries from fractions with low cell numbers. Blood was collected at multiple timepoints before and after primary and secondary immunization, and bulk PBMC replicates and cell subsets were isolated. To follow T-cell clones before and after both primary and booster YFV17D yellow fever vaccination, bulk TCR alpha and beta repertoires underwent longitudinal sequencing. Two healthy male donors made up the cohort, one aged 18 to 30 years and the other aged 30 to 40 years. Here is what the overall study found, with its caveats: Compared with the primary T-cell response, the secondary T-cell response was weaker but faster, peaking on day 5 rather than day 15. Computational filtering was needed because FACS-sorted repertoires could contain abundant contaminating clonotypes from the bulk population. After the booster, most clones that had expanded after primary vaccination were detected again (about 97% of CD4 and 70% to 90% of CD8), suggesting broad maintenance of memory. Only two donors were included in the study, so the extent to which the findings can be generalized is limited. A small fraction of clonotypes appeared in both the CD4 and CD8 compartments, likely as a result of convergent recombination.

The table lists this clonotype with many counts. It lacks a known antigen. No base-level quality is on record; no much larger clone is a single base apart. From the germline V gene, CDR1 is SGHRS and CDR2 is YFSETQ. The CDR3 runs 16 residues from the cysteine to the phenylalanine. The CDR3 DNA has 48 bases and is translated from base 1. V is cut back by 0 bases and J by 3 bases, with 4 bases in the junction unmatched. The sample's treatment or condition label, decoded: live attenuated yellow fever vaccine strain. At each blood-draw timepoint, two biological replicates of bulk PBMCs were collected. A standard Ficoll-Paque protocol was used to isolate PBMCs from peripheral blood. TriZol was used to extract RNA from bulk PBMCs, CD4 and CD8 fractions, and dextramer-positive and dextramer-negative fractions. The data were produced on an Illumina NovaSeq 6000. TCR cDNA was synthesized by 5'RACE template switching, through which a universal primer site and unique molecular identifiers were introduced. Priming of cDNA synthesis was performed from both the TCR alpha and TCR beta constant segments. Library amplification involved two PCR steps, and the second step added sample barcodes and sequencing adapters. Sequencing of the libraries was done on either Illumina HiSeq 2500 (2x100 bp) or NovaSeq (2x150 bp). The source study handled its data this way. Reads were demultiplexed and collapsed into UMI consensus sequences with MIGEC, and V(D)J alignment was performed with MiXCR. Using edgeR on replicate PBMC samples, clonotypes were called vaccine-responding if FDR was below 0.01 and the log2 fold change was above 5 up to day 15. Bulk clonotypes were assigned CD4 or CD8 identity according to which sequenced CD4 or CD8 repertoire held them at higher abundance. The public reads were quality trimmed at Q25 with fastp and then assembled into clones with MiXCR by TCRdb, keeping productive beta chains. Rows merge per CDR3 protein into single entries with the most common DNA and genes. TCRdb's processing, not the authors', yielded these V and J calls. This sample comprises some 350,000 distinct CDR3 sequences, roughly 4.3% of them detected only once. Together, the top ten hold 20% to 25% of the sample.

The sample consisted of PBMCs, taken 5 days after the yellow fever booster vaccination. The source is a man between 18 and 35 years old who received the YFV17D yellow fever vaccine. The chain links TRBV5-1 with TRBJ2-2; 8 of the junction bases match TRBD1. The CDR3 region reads CASSLAGQGYTGELFF. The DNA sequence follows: TGCGCCAGCAGCTTGGCCGGACAGGGCTACACCGGGGAGCTGTTTTTT.